The text below deals with one T cell receptor beta chain. Its target is not known. Here immunoSEQ multiplex PCR was the method, and the copy in TCRdb shows in-frame clones only, minus some. The sample has approximately 13,000 clones, roughly a quarter seen once. This entry is derived from a study of sequential checkpoint blockade in melanoma. Study summary: About two dozen patients had matched tumor biopsies before treatment and at week 13 after nivolumab or ipilimumab alone. Notes on the study in general: Patients with week-13 increases in T-cell fraction and clonality benefited about 30 times more often.

Described treatment: randomized to nivolumab then ipilimumab (arm A) or the reverse (arm B). Patients had received no earlier DNA-damaging chemotherapy. The germline V gene encodes CDR1 SGHNT and CDR2 YENEEA. V lost 3 bases, J lost 4 bases, and 13 bases lay in between. The CDR3 extends over 14 amino acids. The sample consisted of tumor tissue (inferred from file names), taken from a patient given nivolumab and ipilimumab in sequence. V is TRBV11-3 and J is TRBJ2-7; possibly TRBD1 for D (6 bases). This clonotype originated in a human donor with melanoma. The CDR3 bases are TGTGCCAGCAGCTTGGGGCAGGGGATTTACGAGCAGTACTTC. Protein: CASSLGQGIYEQYF.